Below are 6 T cell receptor beta chains sequenced from a single sample in a study of T cells in Graves' hyperthyroidism and ophthalmopathy. RNA transcripts were the template for amplifying TCR beta CDR3 regions. HTBI primers drove first-round RT-PCR of the TCR CDR3. TCRdb recomputed calls from the multiplex PCR reads with MiXCR, one row per CDR3 protein. The top ten hold 15% to 20% of the sample, which has over 500,000 distinct CDR3 sequences, roughly 17% seen once. Sequences were obtained from blood. The origin of the receptors is a woman younger than 30 with Graves' ophthalmopathy.

At least ten counts were recorded for this clonotype. This chain connects TRBV27 to TRBJ1-2; D gene ambiguous. The germline CDR1 and CDR2 sequences are MNHEY and SMNVEV (reference sequence). This CDR3 has 13 amino acids. V was cut by 6 bases and J by 4 bases, with 12 bases left in between. The CDR3 DNA sequence: TGTGCCAGCAGGTCCGGTGGGAGCTATGGCTACACCTTC. This gives the protein CASRSGGSYGYTF.

This clonotype was seen many times. This chain connects TRBV12-3 or TRBV12-4 to TRBJ2-7, with D perhaps TRBD1 (5 bases). V was pared by 3 bases and J by 6 bases, with 12 bases between. This CDR3 region has 13 residues. CDR3 sequence reads: CASSFGRAGEQYF. The CDR3 DNA follows: TGTGCCAGCAGTTTTGGCAGGGCAGGCGAGCAGTACTTC.

In this sample, this clonotype turned up once. The V call is TRBV24-1, the J call TRBJ2-1; D not resolved. Germline V CDR1 and CDR2: KGHDR, SFDVKD. Deletions cut 7 bases from V and 4 bases from J, with 4 bases between. The CDR3 totals 11 residues. CDR3 protein: CATREYNEQFF. The CDR3 bases are TGTGCCACCAGAGAATACAATGAGCAGTTCTTC.

This clonotype showed up just a few times. The V call is TRBV6-1, the J call TRBJ2-1, with D uncertain. Germline V CDR1 and CDR2: MNHNS, SASEGT. There are 14 residues in the CDR3. Trimming cost V 1 base and J 8 bases, with 12 bases left between them. This CDR3 is CASSEDRTSDEQFF. In DNA, the CDR3 is TGTGCCAGCAGTGAAGACCGAACCTCGGATGAGCAGTTCTTC.

This clonotype was picked up many times. The chain links TRBV20-1 to TRBJ2-1; TRBD2 matches 11 bases. This CDR3 is built from 14 residues. Germline V gives CDR1 DFQATT, CDR2 SNEGSKA (reference sequence). V lost 5 bases, J lost 7 bases, and 7 bases stayed unmatched. CDR3: CSAALAGVRNEQFF. The DNA of the CDR3 is TGCAGTGCTGCACTAGCGGGAGTAAGGAATGAGCAGTTCTTC.

The chain carries TRBV5-4 and TRBJ1-3; no definite D call. Germline values: CDR1 SGHNT, CDR2 YYREEE (reference sequence). Trimming cost V 0 bases and J 8 bases, with 9 bases left between them. The CDR3 extends over 13 amino acids. As DNA, the CDR3 is TGTGCCAGCAGCTTGGGACTTTATGACACCATATATTTT. Translated, it gives CASSLGLYDTIYF.